A selection of T cell receptor beta chains follows, all from one sample in a study of OX40 agonist ivuxolimab in advanced cancers. Sequencing used immunoSEQ multiplex PCR; TCRdb keeps in-frame clones, though not all of them. Among around 50,000 clones listed, approximately 88% were seen once. The material sequenced was CD4+ or CD8+ T cells sorted from blood, taken in a trial of the OX40 agonist ivuxolimab. The receptors stem from an adult with an advanced solid tumor such as melanoma, head and neck, liver or kidney cancer. Both conserved end residues are part of each CDR3. A D gene is named only where the DNA matches it firmly. Size values are once, few and many counts, or a class for expanded clones, and some rows have none.

CAISDRVSSYEQYF	TGTGCCATCAGTGACAGGGTTAGTTCCTACGAGCAGTACTTC	NA	NA	TRBJ2-7	TRBV10-3
CASSELAGDGNEQFF	TGCGCCAGCAGCGAGCTAGCGGGAGATGGTAATGAGCAGTTCTTC	TRBD2	NA	TRBJ2-1	TRBV5-1
CASSLTAGVNTGELFF	TGCGCCAGCAGCCTGACAGCGGGAGTGAACACCGGGGAGCTGTTTTTT	TRBD2	NA	TRBJ2-2	TRBV5-1
CAISELAGVRNEQFF	TGTGCCATCAGTGAGTTAGCGGGAGTAAGGAATGAGCAGTTCTTC	TRBD2	NA	TRBJ2-1	TRBV10-3
CASSGETQYF	TGTGCCAGCTCAGGGGAGACCCAGTACTTC	NA	NA	TRBJ2-5	TRBV18
CASSADRTDTQYF	TGTGCCAGCAGTGCCGATCGCACAGATACGCAGTATTTT	NA	NA	TRBJ2-3	TRBV6-1
CAWSKTGVEQYF	TGTGCCTGGAGTAAGACAGGGGTCGAGCAGTACTTC	TRBD1	few	TRBJ2-7	TRBV30
CASSQVEPSVADTQYF	TGCGCCAGCAGCCAAGTCGAACCTTCCGTTGCAGATACGCAGTATTTT	NA	NA	TRBJ2-3	TRBV4-3
CASSQVFSGGPRVGSQETQYF	TGCGCCAGCAGCCAAGTTTTTTCGGGAGGGCCTCGGGTTGGGTCCCAAGAGACCCAGTACTTC	TRBD2	NA	TRBJ2-5	TRBV4-1
CASSQDEDGYTF	TGTGCCAGCAGCCAAGATGAGGATGGCTACACCTTC	NA	NA	TRBJ1-2	TRBV4-2
CASRDGLAFTDTQYF	TGTGCCAGCAGGGACGGACTAGCGTTCACAGATACGCAGTATTTT	TRBD2	NA	TRBJ2-3	TRBV6-6
CASSGASYGYTF	TGTGCCAGCAGTGGGGCCTCGTATGGCTACACCTTC	NA	once	TRBJ1-2	TRBV6-1
CASSPRQGWSAEAFF	TGTGCCAGCTCACCCCGACAGGGTTGGAGCGCTGAAGCTTTCTTT	TRBD1	NA	TRBJ1-1	TRBV18
CASTGGGGQIYNEQFF	TGTGCCAGCACCGGGGGGGGCGGACAGATATACAATGAGCAGTTCTTC	TRBD2	once	TRBJ2-1	TRBV28
CASHLGGVSGYTF	TGTGCCAGCCACCTGGGGGGCGTTAGTGGCTACACCTTC	NA	NA	TRBJ1-2	TRBV6-1
CAWTSGSPTGELFF	TGTGCCTGGACTAGCGGGAGTCCCACCGGGGAGCTGTTTTTT	TRBD2	NA	TRBJ2-2	TRBV30
CASSLVQGLGQPQHF	TGTGCCAGCAGCTTAGTACAGGGGCTGGGCCAGCCCCAGCATTTT	TRBD1	NA	TRBJ1-5	TRBV7-8
CASSEDTYGYTF	TGTGCCAGCAGTGAGGACACCTATGGCTACACCTTC	NA	NA	TRBJ1-2	TRBV6-1
CASSLDWDRRVNEQFF	TGTGCCAGCAGCTTGGACTGGGACAGGAGGGTGAATGAGCAGTTCTTC	TRBD1	NA	TRBJ2-1	TRBV5-4
CASKPQGAYEQYF	TGTGCCAGTAAGCCACAGGGGGCGTACGAGCAGTACTTC	TRBD1	once	TRBJ2-7	TRBV19
CASSLGQDYEQYF	TGTGCCAGCAGCTTAGGACAAGACTACGAGCAGTACTTC	NA	NA	TRBJ2-7	TRBV5-4
CAISGRSAMNTEAFF	TGTGCCATCAGTGGTAGATCGGCCATGAACACTGAAGCTTTCTTT	NA	once	TRBJ1-1	TRBV10-3
CASTRLSSYEQYF	TGTGCCAGCACAAGACTAAGCTCCTACGAGCAGTACTTC	NA	NA	TRBJ2-7	TRBV7-2
CASRTGTGSYEQYF	TGTGCCAGCAGGACCGGGACAGGGTCCTACGAGCAGTACTTC	TRBD1	NA	TRBJ2-7	TRBV2
CASSSEGQVNYGYTF	TGTGCCAGCTCGTCAGAAGGACAGGTCAACTATGGCTACACCTTC	TRBD1	NA	TRBJ1-2	TRBV18
CASSFGDTQYF	TGTGCCAGCAGCTTTGGAGATACGCAGTATTTT	NA	NA	TRBJ2-3	TRBV5-4
CAISRDRDYQGYTF	TGTGCCATCAGCCGGGACAGGGATTATCAAGGCTACACCTTC	TRBD1	NA	TRBJ1-2	TRBV10-3
CASSDRDVWNEKLFF	TGCGCCAGCAGCGACCGGGACGTTTGGAATGAAAAACTGTTTTTT	NA	once	TRBJ1-4	TRBV4-3